The sequence of this T cell receptor (beta chain) was determined in a study of OX40 agonist ivuxolimab in advanced cancers. Study overall: Subjects had a mean age of around 60 years, with a range of roughly 20 to 80; just over 80% were male.

TCRdb's table, derived via immunoSEQ multiplex PCR, lists solely in-frame clones and lacks some. The sample carries about 79,000 clones, less than 95% recorded once. Sample: CD4+ or CD8+ T cells sorted from blood, taken in a trial of the OX40 agonist ivuxolimab. This clonotype originated in an adult with an advanced solid tumor such as melanoma, head and neck, liver or kidney cancer.

CDR3 nucleotide sequence: TGTGCCAGCAGCTCAACTAGCGGGAGGGCCGATCATATGAGCTCCTACGAGCAGTACTTC. Translating gives CASSSTSGRADHMSSYEQYF. V and J are TRBV13 and TRBJ2-7, with 13 bases matching TRBD2. The ends lost 4 bases at V and 0 bases at J; junction bases unmatched: 15. This CDR3 has 20 residues. Germline CDR1 PRHDT, CDR2 FYEKMQ (reference sequence).